A selection of T cell receptor beta chains follows, all from one sample in a study of metastatic and nonmetastatic thyroid tumors. TCRdb reprocessed the PCR reads using MiXCR. Of about 9,100 clones detected, 22% appear once; the ten largest clones hold about 15%. The sample was adjacent normal tissue. The receptors here all came from a female donor with papillary thyroid cancer or a benign thyroid nodule (not recorded which). Some clones in this sample may be carry-over from other donors' samples. Both conserved end residues are part of each CDR3. A D gene is named only where the DNA matches it firmly. Where a row states a size, it is once, few, many or the class of an expanded clone; other rows omit it.

D gene	J gene	V gene	clone size	CDR3 DNA	CDR3 protein
TRBD1	TRBJ1-3	TRBV11-2	many	TGTGCCAGCAGCTTATGGCTCCCGGGACAGCGGTCTGGAAACACCATATATTTT	CASSLWLPGQRSGNTIYF
-	TRBJ2-1	TRBV7-3	-	TGTGCCAGCAGCATGCGCGGGGGCGAACCCGGGGAGCAGTTCTTC	CASSMRGGEPGEQFF
-	TRBJ2-7	TRBV5-6	many	TGTGCCAGCAGCTGGGACCCGGGTTCTAGCTACGAGCAGTACTTC	CASSWDPGSSYEQYF
-	TRBJ2-1	TRBV4-2	many	TGTGCCAGCAGCCGTAGCGGATACAATGAGCAGTTCTTC	CASSRSGYNEQFF
TRBD1	TRBJ1-5	TRBV24-1	-	TGTGCCACCAGTGATGCCAGACAGGGCGGTCAGCCCCAGCATTTT	CATSDARQGGQPQHF
TRBD2	TRBJ2-3	TRBV28	medium-sized	TGTGCCAGCAGTTCCCTCAGCCTGACTAGCGGGAGCGTTGCAGATACGCAGTATTTT	CASSSLSLTSGSVADTQYF
-	TRBJ1-5	TRBV30	-	TGTGCCTGGGGGGTGGACGGCGGGAGCAATCAGCCCCAGCATTTT	CAWGVDGGSNQPQHF
TRBD1	TRBJ2-7	TRBV11-2	-	TGTGCCAGCAGCTTAGGCCAGGGGGCATACGAGCAGTACTTC	CASSLGQGAYEQYF
TRBD2	TRBJ2-7	TRBV3-1	many	TGTGCCAGCAGGCGCGGGGGGGCCGAAGAGCAGTACTTC	CASRRGGAEEQYF
TRBD1	TRBJ1-2	TRBV5-4	many	TGTGCCAGCAGCACCGGGACAGGGAATAAAGCTAACTATGGCTACACCTTC	CASSTGTGNKANYGYTF
TRBD2	TRBJ2-5	TRBV4-2	many	TGTGCCAGCAGCCAAGAGGCCGGGGGGTTCCGTGAGACCCAGTACTTC	CASSQEAGGFRETQYF
-	TRBJ2-6	TRBV10-1	-	TGCGCCCGCTGGACGCGGTCGGCCAACGTCCTGACTTTC	CARWTRSANVLTF
TRBD2	TRBJ2-2	TRBV20-1	many	TGCAGTGCTAGAGATCGGGGACTAGCGGGGGCCAGGACCGGGGAGCTGTTTTTT	CSARDRGLAGARTGELFF
TRBD2	TRBJ2-3	TRBV7-1	many	TGTGCCAGCAGCTCACGGGTCCGGCTAGCGGGAGGGCGTGGAGATACGCAGTATTTT	CASSSRVRLAGGRGDTQYF
TRBD2	TRBJ2-7	TRBV6-2/TRBV6-3	medium-sized	TGTGCCAGCACTATAACTTACTTACTAGCGGAAACCTACGAGCAGTACTTC	CASTITYLLAETYEQYF
-	TRBJ1-1	TRBV6-1	few	TGTGCCAGCAGTGAAGCTGGGACTTACGGGGGAGCTTTCTTT	CASSEAGTYGGAFF
-	TRBJ2-7	TRBV5-6	many	TGTGCCAGCAGGATGAGAGGAAAGCAGTACTTC	CASRMRGKQYF
TRBD1	TRBJ1-1	TRBV15	-	TGTGCCACCAGCAGACTAGCCTGGACAGGGATAACTGAAGCTTTCTTT	CATSRLAWTGITEAFF
-	TRBJ2-2	TRBV7-9	many	TGTGCCAGCAGCCTCTCGGGCAGGGTGGATACCGGGGAGCTGTTTTTT	CASSLSGRVDTGELFF
TRBD1	TRBJ2-1	TRBV19	-	TGTGCCAGTAAGAGGGGACAGGTCTACAATGAGCAGTTCTTC	CASKRGQVYNEQFF
-	TRBJ1-1	TRBV18	many	TGTGCCAGCTCACCGAGGGGGGGGGACACTGAAGCTTTCTTT	CASSPRGGDTEAFF
-	TRBJ2-7	TRBV18	many	TGTGCCAGCTCACCCTCTCGTGGGGGTGGGACCTACGAGCAGTACTTC	CASSPSRGGGTYEQYF
TRBD1	TRBJ2-1	TRBV2	-	TGTGCCGGCAGTAGGGACAGGTATGAGCAGTTCTTC	CAGSRDRYEQFF
-	TRBJ2-5	TRBV27	-	TGTGCCAGCAGTCGTCGGAGGGCCCTAGAGACCCAGTACTTC	CASSRRRALETQYF
-	TRBJ1-1	TRBV11-2	-	TGTGCCAGCAGCTCCGGACGGGGGAACACTGAAGCTTTCTTT	CASSSGRGNTEAFF
TRBD1	TRBJ1-1	TRBV6-1	medium-sized	TGTGCCAGCAGCCCGGGACAGGCAAACACTGAAGCTTTCTTT	CASSPGQANTEAFF
TRBD2	TRBJ2-4	TRBV6-6	medium-sized	TGTGCCAGCAGTTACTCTTCGGGGGGGAGAAACATTCAGTACTTC	CASSYSSGGRNIQYF
-	TRBJ2-1	TRBV29-1	many	TGCAGCGTTGAGGCGGACAAGAGCTCCTACAATGAGCAGTTCTTC	CSVEADKSSYNEQFF
TRBD2	TRBJ2-7	TRBV9	-	TGTGCCAGCAGCGTAGGACTAGCGGGAGATCCGGGTTACGAGCAGTACTTC	CASSVGLAGDPGYEQYF
-	TRBJ1-1	TRBV19	many	TGTGCCAGTAGTATGGAGGGGGTCCGTCCCAAGAACACTGAAGCTTTCTTT	CASSMEGVRPKNTEAFF
-	TRBJ1-1	TRBV7-3	few	TGTGCCAGCAGCTTATGGGGGATCCCTGAAGCTTTCTTT	CASSLWGIPEAFF
-	TRBJ2-1	TRBV5-1	-	TGCGCCAGCAGCCCGGACCCCTACAATGAGCAGTTCTTC	CASSPDPYNEQFF
-	TRBJ1-5	TRBV24-1	many	TGTGCCACCAGTGAATTGTGGGAGCCCCAGCATTTT	CATSELWEPQHF
TRBD2	TRBJ2-2	TRBV28	many	TGTGCCAGCAGTACTTTGGGACTAGCAGTGAACACCGGGGAGCTGTTTTTT	CASSTLGLAVNTGELFF
-	TRBJ2-1	TRBV6-2/TRBV6-3	once	TGTGCCAGAAGTGGTTGGTGGGGGGGCCACAATGAGCAGTTCTTC	CARSGWWGGHNEQFF
-	TRBJ1-5	TRBV12-3/TRBV12-4	-	TGTGCCAGCAGGTCAGGGTTCCAGCCCCAGCATTTT	CASRSGFQPQHF
-	TRBJ2-3	TRBV20-1	many	TGCAGTGCTAGTCCTGGCGGGGGCACAGATACGCAGTATTTT	CSASPGGGTDTQYF
TRBD1	TRBJ2-1	TRBV12-3/TRBV12-4	-	TGTGCCAGCAGTCCCCGGACAGGGTCTTCTGAGCAGTTCTTC	CASSPRTGSSEQFF
-	TRBJ1-1	TRBV20-1	-	TGCAGTGCTAGAGAATTGTTTGAAACTGAAGCTTTCTTT	CSARELFETEAFF
-	TRBJ1-6	TRBV7-9	-	TGTGCCAGCAGCTTGCGGTGGCTCGACAATTCACCCCTCCACTTT	CASSLRWLDNSPLHF
TRBD2	TRBJ2-7	TRBV6-1	-	TGTGCCAGCAGTGAAGGACTAGCGGGAGCCTACGAGCAGTACTTC	CASSEGLAGAYEQYF
-	TRBJ1-3	TRBV11-2	many	TGTGCCAGCAGCTTAGTGAGACAGTCAGCTGGAAACACCATATATTTT	CASSLVRQSAGNTIYF
-	TRBJ2-2	TRBV27	-	TGTGCCAGCGGTCCGGTAAAGCCGAACTCCGTGGAGCTGTTTTTT	CASGPVKPNSVELFF
TRBD1	TRBJ1-4	TRBV2	medium-sized	TGTGCCAGCAGAGGGACAGGGGGCGGTGAAAAACTGTTTTTT	CASRGTGGGEKLFF
-	TRBJ2-2	TRBV19	few	TGTGCCAGTAGCGAGGGGCAGGCCCTCACCGGGGAGCTGTTTTTT	CASSEGQALTGELFF
-	TRBJ1-3	TRBV12-3/TRBV12-4	-	TGTGCCAGCATTGTGACACCCCATGGAAACACCATATATTTT	CASIVTPHGNTIYF
-	TRBJ1-5	TRBV16	many	TGTGCCAGCAGCCCCTCCCCCCCGGGGGCTGGGCAGCCCCAGCATTTT	CASSPSPPGAGQPQHF
-	TRBJ2-7	TRBV11-2	many	TGTGCCAGCAGCAAGGACGGATACGAGCAGTACTTC	CASSKDGYEQYF
-	TRBJ2-1	TRBV7-6	once	TGTGCCAGCAGATTGCATGGGTCCCAGGGTTTGCATGAGCAGTTCTTC	CASRLHGSQGLHEQFF
-	TRBJ1-4	TRBV5-1	-	TGTGCCAGCAGCTTGGGGTGGGGAAGTGGTGAAAAACCGTTTTTT	CASSLGWGSGEKPFF
-	TRBJ1-6	TRBV13	many	TGTGCCAGGGGCCATGACCTGTATTCACCCCTCCACTTT	CARGHDLYSPLHF
-	TRBJ2-1	TRBV19	medium-sized	TGTGCCAGTAATAAGGGTCCGTACAATGAGCAGTTCTTC	CASNKGPYNEQFF
TRBD1	TRBJ1-3	TRBV5-1	-	TGCGCCAGCAGCTTGGAATTGGGACAGGGGACCAACACCATATATTTT	CASSLELGQGTNTIYF
TRBD1	TRBJ1-1	TRBV11-1	once	TGTGCCTGCAGCCCTACCCCAGGGGGCTCTCGCGAATCGGCTTTCTTT	CACSPTPGGSRESAFF
-	TRBJ2-7	TRBV6-6	-	TGTGCCAGCAGTTACCAAACCGGTAGCTACGAGCAGTACTTC	CASSYQTGSYEQYF
TRBD1	TRBJ2-7	TRBV11-2	once	TGTGCCAGCAGCCCAGCGGGACAGGGCTACGAGCAGTACTTC	CASSPAGQGYEQYF
-	TRBJ1-1	TRBV19	medium-sized	TGTGCCAGTAGTATTACCGGGACACTAAAAGCTTTCTTT	CASSITGTLKAFF
TRBD1	TRBJ2-1	TRBV12-3/TRBV12-4	medium-sized	TGTGCCAGCACCCGGACAGGTGGTGAGCAGTTCTTC	CASTRTGGEQFF
-	TRBJ2-4	TRBV11-2	-	TGTGCCAGCTACGAAAAGGCCGACAAAAACATTCAGTACTTC	CASYEKADKNIQYF
TRBD2	TRBJ2-7	TRBV20-1	-	TGCAGTGCCACTACTAGCGTGAGGGTCGGCCACTACGAGCAGTACTTC	CSATTSVRVGHYEQYF